These 16 T cell receptor beta chains originate from one sample sequenced in a study of T cell repertoires in cytomegalovirus infection. TCRdb fed the reads into MiXCR, producing one record per CDR3 protein. Here the sample spans 150,000 to 200,000 distinct CDR3 sequences, roughly 9% being singletons. The sample consisted of PBMCs. These receptor sequences come from a human donor in good health (CMV status not recorded). Some clones in this sample may be carry-over from other donors' samples.

This clonotype has ten or more counts. The chain has TRBV7-2 and TRBJ2-7; either TRBD1 or TRBD2 may fit D (6 bases each). Deletions cut 2 bases from V and 2 bases from J, with 13 bases between. Germline V gene lookup returns CDR1 SGHTA and CDR2 FQGNSA. The CDR3 length is 15 residues. The CDR3 protein is CASSLSSGAPYEQYF. CDR3 nucleotide sequence: TGTGCCAGCAGCTTATCGTCGGGGGCCCCCTACGAGCAGTACTTC.

This clonotype occurred many times. The chain combines TRBV27 with TRBJ2-7; 9 positions match TRBD2. V was pared by 3 bases and J by 6 bases, with 6 bases of the junction left unmatched. The CDR3 has 14 amino acids. CDR1 is MNHEY, CDR2 SMNVEV, per germline (reference sequence). This CDR3 is CASSLIAGAVEQYF. The DNA of the CDR3 is TGTGCCAGCAGTTTGATAGCGGGAGCTGTCGAGCAGTACTTC.

Many counts were recorded for this clonotype. The CDR3 coding sequence is TGTGCCAGCAGCTTAGGGTTCCAGGGGAGCACTGAAGCTTTCTTT. It codes for CASSLGFQGSTEAFF. The chain employs TRBV7-8 and TRBJ1-1, with D possibly matching TRBD1 (6 bases). Deletions cut 1 base from V and 4 bases from J, with 13 bases between. Germline V CDR1 and CDR2: SGHVS, FQNEAQ. This CDR3 region has 15 residues. Full variable domain (rest looked up from reference TRBV7-8 and TRBJ1-1): GAGVSQSPRYKVAKRGQDVALRCDPISGHVSLFWYQQALGQGPEFLTYFQNEAQLDKSGLPSDRFFAERPEGSVSTLKIQRTQQEDSAVYLCASSLGFQGSTEAFFGQGTRLTVV.

Of note for this clonotype: This may come from a read error, since a much larger clone is one base off. The chain has TRBV7-2 and TRBJ2-7; TRBD2 matches at 13 bases. V gave up 0 bases and J gave up 9 bases; unmatched junction bases: 8. Germline CDR1 is SGHTA and CDR2 is FQGNSA. The CDR3 covers 16 residues. The CDR3 DNA reads TGTGCCAGCAGCTTAGCCCCGACTAGCGGGAGGCCCAGGCAGTACTTC. This gives the protein CASSLAPTSGRPRQYF.

In this sample, this clonotype turned up a few times. This chain joins TRBV12-3 or TRBV12-4 and TRBJ1-2; a possible D gene is TRBD1 (5 bases). V was trimmed by 6 bases and J by 7 bases, leaving 15 bases between them. The CDR3 sequence is 13 residues long. In nucleotides, the CDR3 is TGTGCCAGCAGACCGGGACGGGACTTTGGCTACACCTTC. Translating it yields CASRPGRDFGYTF.

This clonotype has a handful of counts. The V gene is TRBV28, the J gene TRBJ2-7; TRBD1 agrees at 9 bases. CDR3 length: 14 amino acids. Germline CDR1 reads MDHEN; CDR2 reads SYDVKM. After removal of 5 bases from V and 6 bases from J, the junction contained 8 bases not matched to a gene. CDR3 in DNA: TGTGCCAGCAGTCTCCGGGACAGGGCGGGCGAGCAGTACTTC. Translation gives CASSLRDRAGEQYF.

Written as DNA, the CDR3 is TGTGCCAGCACAACCTCGGCATTGTCCGACAATGAGCAGTTCTTC. Translated: CASTTSALSDNEQFF. This chain uses TRBV19 with TRBJ2-1; unclear D gene. There are 15 residues in the CDR3. V lost 9 bases, J lost 5 bases, and 20 bases lay in between. Per the germline V gene, CDR1 is LNHDA and CDR2 is SQIVND (reference sequence).

This clonotype was picked up a small number of times. The gene calls are TRBV4-1 and TRBJ2-7; no firm D call. The V end lost 0 bases, the J end lost 4 bases, and 4 bases lay between the germline ends. Germline V gene data show CDR1 as MGHRA and CDR2 as YSYEKL. The CDR3 spans 12 residues. The CDR3 DNA follows: TGCGCCAGCAGCCAAGATCCGTACGAGCAGTACTTC. As protein: CASSQDPYEQYF.

The V gene is TRBV19, the J gene TRBJ2-7; D not certain. The V end lost 3 bases, the J end lost 7 bases, and 16 bases lay between the germline ends. The V gene's germline CDR1 is LNHDA and CDR2 SQIVND (reference sequence). This CDR3 has 14 amino acids. CDR3 sequence reads: CASSISGNTREQYF. The CDR3 nucleotides are TGTGCCAGTAGTATCAGTGGGAATACGAGGGAGCAGTACTTC.

This clonotype was detected many times. This chain joins TRBV7-2 and TRBJ1-2; no reliable D call. In germline, CDR1 is SGHTA, CDR2 FQGNSA. Trimming pared 6 bases from V and 8 bases from J, leaving 19 bases between. The CDR3 covers 14 residues. CDR3 residues: CASSSSSRVGGYTF. In DNA form, the CDR3 reads TGTGCCAGCAGTTCTTCTAGCCGGGTTGGCGGCTACACCTTC.

This clonotype was observed at least ten times. The rearrangement links TRBV7-2 to TRBJ2-1, with a possible D match to TRBD1 (5 bases). CDR1 and CDR2 from the germline V gene are SGHTA and FQGNSA. The CDR3 loop spans 14 amino acids. V was shortened by 1 base and J by 6 bases, with 10 bases between the two germline ends. The CDR3 region has the DNA TGTGCCAGCAGCTTAGGGCAGGGCCGCAATGAGCAGTTCTTC. Translating gives CASSLGQGRNEQFF.

Many counts were recorded for this clonotype. CDR3 DNA sequence: TGTGCCAGCAGCTCGCTAGCGGATTCGACAGATACGCAGTATTTT. Translating it yields CASSSLADSTDTQYF. The chain links TRBV11-2 to TRBJ2-3; 7 bases line up with TRBD2. V lost 4 bases and J lost 3; bases outside the gene matches: 7. Germline V gives CDR1 SGHAT, CDR2 FQNNGV. The CDR3 sequence is 15 residues long.

This clonotype came up many times. This chain joins TRBV29-1 and TRBJ2-1, with 10 bases that match TRBD1. J lost 8 bases, V lost 7 bases, and 8 bases had no gene match. From germline, CDR1 is SQVTM and CDR2 ANQGSEA. This CDR3 has 13 residues. This CDR3 reads CSALGQGSDEQFF. For the CDR3, the DNA is TGCAGCGCGCTGGGACAGGGGAGCGATGAGCAGTTCTTC.

The chain uses TRBV28 and TRBJ1-1; D is possibly TRBD1 (6 bases). The V end lost 6 bases, the J end lost 4 bases, and 18 bases lay between the germline ends. Germline V gives CDR1 MDHEN, CDR2 SYDVKM. The CDR3 is 15 amino acids. The CDR3 DNA reads TGTGCCAGCAGCCGGGGACACTCGAGGGCCACTGAAGCTTTCTTT. It translates to CASSRGHSRATEAFF.

This clonotype was seen more than once but under ten times. V and J are TRBV5-6 and TRBJ2-3; D possibly uses TRBD1 or TRBD2 (6 bases each). V was clipped by 8 bases and J by 3 bases, with 16 bases between them. The CDR3 has 14 residues. The germline V gene encodes CDR1 SGHDT and CDR2 YYEEEE. In DNA, the CDR3 is TGTGCCAGTTCATGGGGGGCGATGACAGATACGCAGTATTTT. Amino acids: CASSWGAMTDTQYF.

This clonotype was seen at least ten times. This chain joins TRBV6-2 or TRBV6-3 and TRBJ1-5; possibly TRBD1 for D (5 bases). This CDR3 spans 13 amino acids. Germline CDR1 is MNHEY and CDR2 is SVGEGT. The V and J ends lost 6 bases and 7 bases respectively, with 13 bases between them. This CDR3 is CASRTEPGQPQHF. Here the CDR3 DNA reads TGTGCCAGCAGGACAGAGCCCGGGCAGCCCCAGCATTTT.